This record covers a single TCR beta chain. Its cognate antigen is unknown. This sample stems from a study of cytomegalovirus exposure and HLA in healthy donors. Though nominally healthy at sampling, donors likely had unrecorded immune exposures. Primers for the PCR totalled 60 Vbeta and 13 Jbeta. Some clones are missing from TCRdb's copy, which holds only in-frame ones; the method was immunoSEQ multiplex PCR. The table lists roughly 55,000 clones. Broader study findings: Evidence from a later analysis indicated that most CMV-associated TCR beta chains looked HLA-restricted.

V was pared by 4 bases and J by 3 bases, with 10 bases between. Germline values: CDR1 SGHAT, CDR2 FQNNGV. The CDR3 covers 14 residues. The specimen was PBMCs. The receptor was derived from a woman between 50 and 59 years old in good health and CMV-seropositive. The V call is TRBV11-2, the J call TRBJ1-5, with D possibly TRBD1 on 6 matching bases. The CDR3 sequence: CASSSDRHNQPQHF. Here the CDR3 DNA reads TGTGCCAGCAGCTCGGACAGACACAATCAGCCCCAGCATTTT.